The 21 T cell receptor beta chains below all came from one sample that was sequenced in a study of follicular helper T cells after annual influenza vaccination (dated by TCRdb to between 2016 and 2019). The time point label, read with the paper, signifies: 2015-2016 season, 7 days after influenza vaccination. The library was built by means of the immunoSEQ multiplex PCR assay. Held by TCRdb, this immuneACCESS table contains in-frame sequences only and omits some clones. Under half of the omission traces to an unresolved V gene where checked; the cause of the rest is unknown. Here the sample has about 8,700 clones; roughly 80% occur a single time. Together, the top ten hold roughly 4% of the sample. The specimen was CXCR5+ CD38- circulating T follicular helper cells from blood, collected 7 days after influenza vaccination. This specimen's cell subset or site label, per the study, means: circulating Tfh, non-naive CD4+CXCR5+PD-1+ (ICOS+CD38+ or ICOS-CD38-). All receptors come from an adult who received the influenza vaccine.

The V and J genes are TRBV15 and TRBJ2-1, with D maybe TRBD1 (6 bases). V was pared by 6 bases and J by 9 bases, with 15 bases between. Germline CDR1 and CDR2: LNHNV and YYDKDF (reference sequence). The CDR3 loop spans 13 amino acids. The CDR3 DNA follows: TGTGCCACCAGTAACAGGGATGGGGCTGAGCAGTTCTTC. Amino acids: CATSNRDGAEQFF.

The genes are TRBV19 and TRBJ1-1, with D perhaps TRBD1 (6 bases). The CDR3 runs 14 residues. Trimming removed 5 bases from V and 4 bases from J, with 14 bases in between. Germline loops: CDR1 LNHDA, CDR2 SQIVND (reference sequence). In DNA form, the CDR3 reads TGTGCCAGTAGTGTGACAGGAGCGGCCACTGAAGCTTTCTTT. It yields the protein CASSVTGAATEAFF. Variable domain in full (rest from reference TRBV19 and TRBJ1-1): DGGITQSPKYLFRKEGQNVTLSCEQNLNHDAMYWYRQDPGQGLRLIYYSQIVNDFQKGDIAEGYSVSREKKESFPLTVTSAQKNPTAFYLCASSVTGAATEAFFGQGTRLTVV.

The V call is TRBV18, the J call TRBJ2-1; 14 nucleotides align to TRBD2. Germline trimming cut 6 bases from V and 5 bases from J; bases unmatched to any gene: 3. This CDR3 is built from 15 residues. Germline V gene data show CDR1 as KGHSH and CDR2 as LQKENI. The CDR3 here is CASSLGLAGDNEQFF. CDR3 bases: TGTGCCAGCTCCCTGGGACTAGCGGGGGACAATGAGCAGTTCTTC.

The chain is built from TRBV11-2 and TRBJ2-5, with 10 nucleotides matching TRBD1. J gave up 4 bases and V 3 bases, and 8 bases lay outside the gene matches. Germline lookup yields CDR1 SGHAT and CDR2 FQNNGV. This CDR3 comprises 16 residues. The CDR3 region has the DNA TGTGCCAGCAGCTTGGACAGGGGGTATTCCGGAGAGACCCAGTACTTC. Protein: CASSLDRGYSGETQYF.

V and J are TRBV12-5 and TRBJ2-1; no definite D call. The CDR3 extends over 13 amino acids. CDR1 is LGHNT and CDR2 is FRNRAP in the germline V gene. V was pared by 7 bases and J by 4 bases, with 11 bases between. Here the CDR3 reads CASAQKSYNEQFF. The CDR3 coding sequence is TGTGCTAGTGCCCAGAAGAGTTACAATGAGCAGTTCTTC.

The genes are TRBV28 and TRBJ2-3, with D possibly being TRBD1 (6 bases). With 6 bases removed from V and 1 base from J, the gap between germline ends came to 23 bases. This CDR3 has 18 residues. Germline V gives CDR1 MDHEN, CDR2 SYDVKM. CDR3 sequence: CASSFNLGTGSGTDTQYF. In DNA form, the CDR3 reads TGTGCCAGCAGCTTCAATTTGGGCACAGGGTCGGGCACAGATACGCAGTATTTT.

This clone was picked up a small number of times. The rearrangement joins TRBV7-8 to TRBJ2-7; possibly TRBD1 or TRBD2 for D (5 bases each). The CDR3 has 15 residues. V lost 1 base and J 3 bases, leaving 13 bases between the germline ends. Germline V lookup: CDR1 SGHVS, CDR2 FQNEAQ. For the CDR3, the DNA is TGTGCCAGCAGCTTAGACCAATGGGGGATCTACGAGCAGTACTTC. Its translation: CASSLDQWGIYEQYF.

The chain links TRBV5-1 to TRBJ2-6; D remains ambiguous. Germline CDR1 is SGHRS and CDR2 is YFSETQ. Trimming shortened V by 6 bases and J by 0 bases, and 10 bases separated the two germline ends. There are 15 residues in the CDR3. CDR3: CASKVANSGANVLTF. The DNA of the CDR3 is TGCGCCAGCAAGGTGGCGAACTCTGGGGCCAACGTCCTGACTTTC.

CDR3 nucleotide sequence: TGCAGCGTCCGGGGGCAAAGCTCCTACAATGAGCAGTTCTTC. Translation gives CSVRGQSSYNEQFF. The chain has TRBV29-1 and TRBJ2-1; D could derive from TRBD1 or TRBD2 (6 bases each). V was clipped by 6 bases and J by 0 bases, with 12 bases between them. From germline, CDR1 is SQVTM and CDR2 ANQGSEA. The CDR3 is 14 amino acids.

The chain combines TRBV7-7 with TRBJ2-2, with 12 bases fitting TRBD2. V lost 4 bases and J lost 5; bases outside the gene matches: 5. The CDR3 length is 16 residues. From germline, CDR1 is SSHAT and CDR2 FNYEAQ (reference sequence). The CDR3 DNA reads as TGTGCCAGCAGCTCTAGCGGGGGGGCCGGGACCGGGGAGCTGTTTTTT. Its translation is CASSSSGGAGTGELFF.

The chain uses TRBV13 and TRBJ2-6; D might be TRBD1 or TRBD2, each matching 5 bases. V was trimmed by 1 base and J by 8 bases, leaving 6 bases between them. Germline CDR1 and CDR2: PRHDT and FYEKMQ (reference sequence). CDR3 length: 13 amino acids. The CDR3 DNA reads TGTGCCAGCAGCTTAGAGGGACCCAACGTCCTGACTTTC. It is translated as CASSLEGPNVLTF.

This chain links TRBV2 with TRBJ1-2; D ambiguous. The V end was cut by 6 bases, the J end by 4 bases, with 12 bases between. The CDR3 spans 13 residues. Looked up from germline, CDR1 is SNHLY and CDR2 is FYNNEI. The CDR3 nucleotides read TGTGCCAGCAGCTTGAGGGTTTCCTATGGCTACACCTTC. Translation: CASSLRVSYGYTF. Supplemented by reference TRBV2 and TRBJ1-2, the full variable domain reads EPEVTQTPSHQVTQMGQEVILRCVPISNHLYFYWYRQILGQKVEFLVSFYNNEISEKSEIFDDQFSVERPDGSNFTLKIRSTKLEDSAMYFCASSLRVSYGYTFGSGTRLTVV.

This chain uses TRBV27 with TRBJ2-1; D perhaps matches TRBD2 (7 bases). The length of the CDR3 is 15 residues. Germline V gene data show CDR1 as MNHEY and CDR2 as SMNVEV (reference sequence). Between the trimmed V and J ends, which lost 1 base and 6 bases, there was a span of 13 bases. CDR3 residues: CASSLLGGGRNEQFF. The CDR3 nucleotides read TGTGCCAGCAGTTTATTGGGGGGGGGCCGCAATGAGCAGTTCTTC.

The gene calls are TRBV23-1 and TRBJ2-1, with 7 bases that match TRBD1. TRBV23-1 belongs to the ORF category, with a function that is uncertain. This CDR3 spans 15 amino acids. Germline trimming cut 4 bases from V and 1 base from J; bases unmatched to any gene: 4. CDR3 in amino acids: CASSLRGRSYNEQFF. The CDR3 nucleotides read TGCGCCAGCAGTCTAAGGGGGCGATCCTACAATGAGCAGTTCTTC.

The V gene is TRBV5-1, the J gene TRBJ2-5; weak D call: TRBD2 (5 bases). The ends were cut back, 4 bases at V and 5 bases at J, with 24 bases in the middle. This CDR3 is built from 17 residues. CDR1 SGHRS and CDR2 YFSETQ come from the germline V gene. In nucleotides, the CDR3 is TGCGCCAGCAGCCCTAACCGGGGTCCTGAAGAAGGGGAGACCCAGTACTTC. It yields the protein CASSPNRGPEEGETQYF.

This rearrangement joins TRBV18 to TRBJ2-2; 12 nucleotides line up with TRBD2. The germline V gene encodes CDR1 KGHSH and CDR2 LQKENI. The CDR3 contains 18 residues. V was pared by 4 bases and J by 0 bases, with 6 bases of the junction left unmatched. In DNA, the CDR3 is TGTGCCAGCTCACTGGGACTAGCGGGCTCCGCGAACACCGGGGAGCTGTTTTTT. Its protein product is CASSLGLAGSANTGELFF.

CDR3 in amino acids: CASSVGTGASADTQYF. The CDR3 nucleotides read TGTGCCAGCAGCGTAGGGACAGGGGCTAGCGCAGATACGCAGTATTTT. This chain uses TRBV9 with TRBJ2-3, with 9 positions matching TRBD1. This CDR3 is 16 amino acids long. In germline, CDR1 is SGDLS, CDR2 YYNGEE. V was clipped by 0 bases and J by 4 bases; unmatched bases: 6. Based on the CDR3 plus reference TRBV9 and TRBJ2-3, the full variable domain is DSGVTQTPKHLITATGQRVTLRCSPRSGDLSVYWYQQSLDQGLQFLIQYYNGEERAKGNILERFSAQQFPDLHSELNLSSLELGDSALYFCASSVGTGASADTQYFGPGTRLTVL.

This chain joins TRBV15 and TRBJ2-2; D is unclear. Trimming shortened V by 3 bases and J by 2 bases, and 7 bases separated the two germline ends. From germline, CDR1 is LNHNV and CDR2 YYDKDF (reference sequence). The CDR3 is 14 residues long. CDR3: CATSSPTNTGELFF. CDR3 DNA: TGTGCCACCAGCAGCCCTACCAACACCGGGGAGCTGTTTTTT.

This CDR3 reads CASSPSTGVYGYTF. The CDR3 DNA is TGCGCCAGCAGCCCATCGACAGGGGTCTATGGCTACACCTTC. This sequence joins TRBV10-2 and TRBJ1-2, with 8 bases that match TRBD1. The CDR3 length is 14 residues. Germline lookup yields CDR1 WSHSY and CDR2 SAAADI. J gave up 4 bases and V 6 bases, and 7 bases lay outside the gene matches.

V gene TRBV30 combines with J gene TRBJ2-5; 9 nucleotides align to TRBD1. Germline CDR1 is GTSNPN and CDR2 is SVGIG (reference sequence). J was trimmed by 3 bases and V by 2 bases; bases with no gene match: 7. CDR3 length equals 15 residues. Written as DNA, the CDR3 is TGTGCCTGGAGTTACACAGGGGGCAAGAAAGAGACCCAGTACTTC. As protein: CAWSYTGGKKETQYF.

This sequence joins TRBV4-2 and TRBJ2-3, with a weak D call TRBD2 (7 bases). The CDR3 runs to 17 residues. Trimming shortened V by 0 bases and J by 3 bases, and 16 bases separated the two germline ends. In germline, CDR1 is LGHNA, CDR2 YNFKEQ. In nucleotides, the CDR3 is TGTGCCAGCAGCCAAGAGATTCCGGGGGGCCGGACAGATACGCAGTATTTT. Residues: CASSQEIPGGRTDTQYF.